Described below is a single T cell receptor beta chain sequence and its context. What it recognizes is unknown. The sequenced fragment ends 3 residues before the CDR3 boundary, so the rest is inferred from the germline J gene. TCR beta CDR3 amplified by multiplex PCR from approximately 1,100 ng genomic DNA. Only in-frame clones appear in the TCRdb table, and some are missing; sequencing was by immunoSEQ multiplex PCR. The sample has tens of thousands of clones. These data come from a study of T cells in women clearing cervical HPV infection. On the study more broadly: Cases were women with histologically confirmed HPV16-related CIN3 or worse, including a couple of invasive cancers. Findings and limits, study-wide: Repertoire richness, not evenness, was significantly elevated in CIN3+ cases versus controls. Effector/memory and HPV-specific T cells were not isolated, and association timing is unknown.

Per the germline V gene, CDR1 is SNHLY and CDR2 is FYNNEI. Trimming cost V 5 bases and J 0 bases, with 14 bases left between them. The CDR3 loop spans 16 amino acids. The sequence was collected from a woman between 18 and 70 years old with a cervical HPV16 infection that either progressed to CIN3+ or cleared (not recorded which). J is TRBJ1-3 and V is TRBV2, with a weak D call TRBD1 (6 bases). The sample comprised blood buffy coat. The CDR3 spells CASSSTGLSSGNTIYF. The sequenced part of the CDR3 DNA is TGTGCCAGCAGTTCGACAGGTTTAAGCTCTGGAAACACC.